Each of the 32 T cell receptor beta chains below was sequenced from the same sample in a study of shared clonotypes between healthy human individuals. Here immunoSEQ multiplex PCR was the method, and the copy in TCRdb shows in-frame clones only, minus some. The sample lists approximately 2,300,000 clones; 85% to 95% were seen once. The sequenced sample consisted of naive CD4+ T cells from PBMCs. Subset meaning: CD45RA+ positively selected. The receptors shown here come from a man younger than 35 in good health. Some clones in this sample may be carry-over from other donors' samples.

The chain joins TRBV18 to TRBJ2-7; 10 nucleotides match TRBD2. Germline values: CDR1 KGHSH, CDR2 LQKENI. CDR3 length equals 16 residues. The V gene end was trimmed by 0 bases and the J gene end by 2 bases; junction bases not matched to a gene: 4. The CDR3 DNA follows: TGTGCCAGCTCACCACCGAATCTAGCGGGAGCCTACGAGCAGTACTTC. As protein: CASSPPNLAGAYEQYF.

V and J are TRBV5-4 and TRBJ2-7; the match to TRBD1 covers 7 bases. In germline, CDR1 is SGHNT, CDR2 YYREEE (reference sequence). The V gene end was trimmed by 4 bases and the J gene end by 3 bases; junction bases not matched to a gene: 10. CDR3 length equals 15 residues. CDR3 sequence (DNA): TGTGCCAGCAGCCCCGGACAGGCCTCCCTCTACGAGCAGTACTTC. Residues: CASSPGQASLYEQYF.

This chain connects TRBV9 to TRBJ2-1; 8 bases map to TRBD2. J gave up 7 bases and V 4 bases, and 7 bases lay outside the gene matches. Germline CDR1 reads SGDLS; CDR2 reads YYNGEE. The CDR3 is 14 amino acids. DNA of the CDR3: TGTGCCAGCAGCCCACGGGTAGCGGGGAATGAGCAGTTCTTC. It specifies CASSPRVAGNEQFF.

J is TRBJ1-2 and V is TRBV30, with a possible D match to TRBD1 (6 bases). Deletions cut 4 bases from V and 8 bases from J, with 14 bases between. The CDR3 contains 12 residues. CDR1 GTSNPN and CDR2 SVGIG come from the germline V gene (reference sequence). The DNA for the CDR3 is TGTGCCTGGACCCGACAGGCCGAGGGCTACACCTTC. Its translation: CAWTRQAEGYTF.

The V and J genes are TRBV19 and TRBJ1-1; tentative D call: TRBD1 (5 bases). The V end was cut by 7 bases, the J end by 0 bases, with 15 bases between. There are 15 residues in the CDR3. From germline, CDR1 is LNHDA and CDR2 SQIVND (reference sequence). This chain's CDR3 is CASTQPQGLNTEAFF. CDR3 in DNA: TGTGCCAGTACCCAGCCCCAGGGACTGAACACTGAAGCTTTCTTT.

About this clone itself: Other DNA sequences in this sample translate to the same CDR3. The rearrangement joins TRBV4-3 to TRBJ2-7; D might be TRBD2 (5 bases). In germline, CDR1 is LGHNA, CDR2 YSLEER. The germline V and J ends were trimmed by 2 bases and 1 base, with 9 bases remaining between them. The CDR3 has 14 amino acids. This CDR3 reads CASSQRTGSYEQYF. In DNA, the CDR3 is TGCGCCAGCAGCCAACGAACGGGGTCCTACGAGCAGTACTTC.

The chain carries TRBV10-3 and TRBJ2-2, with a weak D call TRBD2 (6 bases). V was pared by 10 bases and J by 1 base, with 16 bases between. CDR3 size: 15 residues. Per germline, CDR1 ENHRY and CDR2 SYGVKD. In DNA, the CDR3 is TGTGCCACCGGCCGGATCGGGAGGAACACCGGGGAGCTGTTTTTT. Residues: CATGRIGRNTGELFF.

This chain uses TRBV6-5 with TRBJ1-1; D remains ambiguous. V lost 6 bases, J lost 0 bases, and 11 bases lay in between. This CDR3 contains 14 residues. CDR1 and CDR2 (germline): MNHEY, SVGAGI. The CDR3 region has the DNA TGTGCCAGCAGGTCTTATTCCATGAACACTGAAGCTTTCTTT. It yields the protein CASRSYSMNTEAFF.

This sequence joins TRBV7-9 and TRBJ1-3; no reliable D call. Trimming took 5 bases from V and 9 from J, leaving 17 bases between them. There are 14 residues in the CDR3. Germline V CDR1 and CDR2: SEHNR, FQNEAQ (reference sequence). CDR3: CASSREDRGGTIYF. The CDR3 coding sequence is TGTGCCAGCAGCCGGGAGGATCGGGGTGGCACCATATATTTT. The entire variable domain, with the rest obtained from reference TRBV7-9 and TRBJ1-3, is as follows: DTGVSQNPRHKITKRGQNVTFRCDPISEHNRLYWYRQTLGQGPEFLTYFQNEAQLEKSRLLSDRFSAERPKGSFSTLEIQRTEQGDSAMYLCASSREDRGGTIYFGEGSWLTVV.

CDR3 protein: CASSPVGGSGNTIYF. CDR3 DNA sequence: TGCGCCAGCAGCCCAGTCGGGGGCTCTGGAAACACCATATATTTT. The chain carries TRBV4-3 and TRBJ1-3; a possible D gene is TRBD1 (5 bases). Germline CDR1 LGHNA, CDR2 YSLEER. The CDR3 has 15 residues. V dropped 4 bases and J dropped 0 bases, with 10 bases sitting between them.

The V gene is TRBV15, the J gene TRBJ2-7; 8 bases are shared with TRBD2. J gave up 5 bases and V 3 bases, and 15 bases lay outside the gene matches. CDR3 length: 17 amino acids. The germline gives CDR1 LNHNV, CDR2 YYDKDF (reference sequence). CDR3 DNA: TGTGCCACCAGCAGGGATGACCCGGCGGGAGGTATGGACGAGCAGTACTTC. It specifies CATSRDDPAGGMDEQYF. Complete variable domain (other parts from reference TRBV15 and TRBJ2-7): DAMVIQNPRYQVTQFGKPVTLSCSQTLNHNVMYWYQQKSSQAPKLLFHYYDKDFNNEADTPDNFQSRRPNTSFCFLDIRSPGLGDTAMYLCATSRDDPAGGMDEQYFGPGTRLTVT.

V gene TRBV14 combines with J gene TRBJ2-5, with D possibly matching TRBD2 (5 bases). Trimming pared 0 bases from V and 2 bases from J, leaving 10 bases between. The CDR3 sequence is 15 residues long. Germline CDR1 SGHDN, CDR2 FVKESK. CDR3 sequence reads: CASSQELVTQETQYF. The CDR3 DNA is TGTGCCAGCAGCCAAGAACTAGTAACACAAGAGACCCAGTACTTC.

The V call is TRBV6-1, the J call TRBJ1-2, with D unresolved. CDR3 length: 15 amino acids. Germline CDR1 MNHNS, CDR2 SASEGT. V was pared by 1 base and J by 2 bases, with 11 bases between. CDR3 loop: CASSEVRTANYGYTF. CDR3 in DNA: TGTGCCAGCAGTGAAGTTAGGACTGCCAACTATGGCTACACCTTC.

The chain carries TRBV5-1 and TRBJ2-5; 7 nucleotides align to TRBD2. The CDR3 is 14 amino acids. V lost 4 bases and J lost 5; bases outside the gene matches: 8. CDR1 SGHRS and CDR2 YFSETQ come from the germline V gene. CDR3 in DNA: TGCGCCAGCAGCCTTCCCCTGGGAGGGGAGACCCAGTACTTC. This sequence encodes CASSLPLGGETQYF.

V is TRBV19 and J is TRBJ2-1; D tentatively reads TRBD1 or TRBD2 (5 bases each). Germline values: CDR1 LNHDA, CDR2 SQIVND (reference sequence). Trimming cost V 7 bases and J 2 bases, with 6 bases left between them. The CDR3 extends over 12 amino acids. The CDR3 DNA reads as TGTGCCAGTATGGGACCCTACAATGAGCAGTTCTTC. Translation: CASMGPYNEQFF.

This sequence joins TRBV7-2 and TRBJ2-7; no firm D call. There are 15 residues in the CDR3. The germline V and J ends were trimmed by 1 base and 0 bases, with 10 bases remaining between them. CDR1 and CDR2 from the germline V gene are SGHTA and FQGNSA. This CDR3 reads CASSLVSDHSYEQYF. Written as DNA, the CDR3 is TGTGCCAGCAGCTTAGTTTCGGACCACTCCTACGAGCAGTACTTC.

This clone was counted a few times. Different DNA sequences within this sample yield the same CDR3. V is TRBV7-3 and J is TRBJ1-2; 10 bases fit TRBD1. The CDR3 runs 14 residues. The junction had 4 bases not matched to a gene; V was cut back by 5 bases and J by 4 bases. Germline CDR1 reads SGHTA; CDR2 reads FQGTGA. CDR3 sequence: CASSPGQGGYGYTF. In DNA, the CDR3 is TGTGCCAGCAGCCCTGGACAGGGGGGCTATGGCTACACCTTC. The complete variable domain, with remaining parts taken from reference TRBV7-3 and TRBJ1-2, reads GAGVSQTPSNKVTEKGKYVELRCDPISGHTALYWYRQSLGQGPEFLIYFQGTGAADDSGLPNDRFFAVRPEGSVSTLKIQRTERGDSAVYLCASSPGQGGYGYTFGSGTRLTVV.

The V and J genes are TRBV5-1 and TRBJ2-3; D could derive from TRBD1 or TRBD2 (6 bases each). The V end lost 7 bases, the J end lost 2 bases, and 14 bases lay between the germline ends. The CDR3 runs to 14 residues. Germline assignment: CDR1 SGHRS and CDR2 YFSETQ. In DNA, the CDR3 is TGCGCCAGCGCCCAGACGGGGGCCACAGATACGCAGTATTTT. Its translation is CASAQTGATDTQYF.

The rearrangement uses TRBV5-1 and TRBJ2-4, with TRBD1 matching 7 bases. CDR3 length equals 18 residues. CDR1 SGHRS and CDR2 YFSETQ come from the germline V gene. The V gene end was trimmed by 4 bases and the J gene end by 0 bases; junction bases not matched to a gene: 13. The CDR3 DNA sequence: TGCGCCAGCAGCCCCGCGGACAGGCTTAGACTAGCCAAAAACATTCAGTACTTC. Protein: CASSPADRLRLAKNIQYF.

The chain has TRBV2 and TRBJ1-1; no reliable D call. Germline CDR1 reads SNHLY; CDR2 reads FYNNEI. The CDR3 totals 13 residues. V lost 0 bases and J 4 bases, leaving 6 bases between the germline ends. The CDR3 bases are TGTGCCAGCAGTGAAGCCGAAGGCACTGAAGCTTTCTTT. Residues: CASSEAEGTEAFF.

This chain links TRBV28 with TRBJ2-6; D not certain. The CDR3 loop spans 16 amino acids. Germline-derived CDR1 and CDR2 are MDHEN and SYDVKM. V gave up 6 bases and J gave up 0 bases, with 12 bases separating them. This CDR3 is CASSSPGLSGANVLTF. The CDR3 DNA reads TGTGCCAGCAGCTCCCCGGGCCTCTCTGGGGCCAACGTCCTGACTTTC.

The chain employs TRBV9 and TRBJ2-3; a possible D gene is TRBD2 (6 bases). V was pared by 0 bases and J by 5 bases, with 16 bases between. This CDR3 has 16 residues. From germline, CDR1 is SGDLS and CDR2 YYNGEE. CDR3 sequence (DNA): TGTGCCAGCAGCGTAGGGGACTCGGAGTACGGAGATACGCAGTATTTT. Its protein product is CASSVGDSEYGDTQYF.

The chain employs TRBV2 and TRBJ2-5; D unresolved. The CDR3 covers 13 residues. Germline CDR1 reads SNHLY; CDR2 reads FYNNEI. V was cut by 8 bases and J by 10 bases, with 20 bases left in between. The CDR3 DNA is TGTGCCAGCTCTTTCTTACAATCAAGTGACCAGTACTTC. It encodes CASSFLQSSDQYF.

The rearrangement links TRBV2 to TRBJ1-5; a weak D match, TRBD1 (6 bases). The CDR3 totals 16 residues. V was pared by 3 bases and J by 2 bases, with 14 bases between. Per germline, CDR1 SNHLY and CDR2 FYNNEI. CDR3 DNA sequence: TGTGCCAGCAGTGACAGGGGTCTATCCGGCAATCAGCCCCAGCATTTT. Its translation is CASSDRGLSGNQPQHF.

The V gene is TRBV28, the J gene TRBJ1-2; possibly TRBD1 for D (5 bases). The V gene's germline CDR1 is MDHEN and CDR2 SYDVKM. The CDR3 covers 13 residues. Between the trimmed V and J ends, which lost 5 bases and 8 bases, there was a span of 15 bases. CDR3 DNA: TGTGCCAGCAGTGAGACAGACCCGGGAGGCTACACCTTC. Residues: CASSETDPGGYTF.

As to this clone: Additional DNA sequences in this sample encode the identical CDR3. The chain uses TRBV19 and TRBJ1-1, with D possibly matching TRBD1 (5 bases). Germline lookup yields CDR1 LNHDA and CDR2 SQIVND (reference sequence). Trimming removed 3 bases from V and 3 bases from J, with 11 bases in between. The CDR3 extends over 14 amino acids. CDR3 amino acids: CASSISGGDTEAFF. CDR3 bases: TGTGCCAGTAGTATCTCCGGAGGGGACACTGAAGCTTTCTTT.

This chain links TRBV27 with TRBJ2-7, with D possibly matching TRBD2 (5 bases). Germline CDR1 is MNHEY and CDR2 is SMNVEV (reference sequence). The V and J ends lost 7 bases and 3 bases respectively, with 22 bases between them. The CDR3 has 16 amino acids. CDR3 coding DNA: TGTGCCAGCACTTCAGCCCCGGGGAGAGGGAGCTACGAGCAGTACTTC. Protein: CASTSAPGRGSYEQYF.

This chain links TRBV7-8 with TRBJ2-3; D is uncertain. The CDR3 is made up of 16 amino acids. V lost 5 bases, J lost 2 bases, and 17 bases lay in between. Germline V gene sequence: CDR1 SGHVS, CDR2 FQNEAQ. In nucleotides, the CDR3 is TGTGCCAGCAGCCCCAAAGACACCCTCACCACAGATACGCAGTATTTT. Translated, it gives CASSPKDTLTTDTQYF.

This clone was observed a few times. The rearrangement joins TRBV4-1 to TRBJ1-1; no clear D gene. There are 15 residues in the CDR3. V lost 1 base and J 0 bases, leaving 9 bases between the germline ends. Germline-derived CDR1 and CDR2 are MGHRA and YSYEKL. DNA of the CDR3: TGCGCCAGCAGCCAAGTTCAGAACATGAACACTGAAGCTTTCTTT. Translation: CASSQVQNMNTEAFF.

The CDR3 coding sequence is TGTGCCAGCAGCCGGAGAGAGTCTAGCGAGGCCTACGAGCAGTACTTC. As protein: CASSRRESSEAYEQYF. V gene TRBV4-2 combines with J gene TRBJ2-7; D is possibly TRBD2 (6 bases). This CDR3 contains 16 residues. Germline V gene lookup returns CDR1 LGHNA and CDR2 YNFKEQ. With 4 bases removed from V and 2 bases from J, the gap between germline ends came to 18 bases.

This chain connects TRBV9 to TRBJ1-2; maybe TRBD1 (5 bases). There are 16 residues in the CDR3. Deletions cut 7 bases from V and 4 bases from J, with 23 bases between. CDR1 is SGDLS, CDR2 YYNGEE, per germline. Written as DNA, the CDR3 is TGTGCCAGCGCTAATTTTCTGACGGGGCCGCGCTATGGCTACACCTTC. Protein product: CASANFLTGPRYGYTF. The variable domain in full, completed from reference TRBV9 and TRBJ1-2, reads DSGVTQTPKHLITATGQRVTLRCSPRSGDLSVYWYQQSLDQGLQFLIQYYNGEERAKGNILERFSAQQFPDLHSELNLSSLELGDSALYFCASANFLTGPRYGYTFGSGTRLTVV.

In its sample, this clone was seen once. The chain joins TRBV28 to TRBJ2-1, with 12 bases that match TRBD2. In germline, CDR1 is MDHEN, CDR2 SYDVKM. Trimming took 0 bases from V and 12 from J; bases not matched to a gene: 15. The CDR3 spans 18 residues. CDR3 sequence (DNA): TGTGCCAGCAGTTTATGGACGACTAGCGGGAGAATCAATGATGGGCAGTTCTTC. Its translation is CASSLWTTSGRINDGQFF.